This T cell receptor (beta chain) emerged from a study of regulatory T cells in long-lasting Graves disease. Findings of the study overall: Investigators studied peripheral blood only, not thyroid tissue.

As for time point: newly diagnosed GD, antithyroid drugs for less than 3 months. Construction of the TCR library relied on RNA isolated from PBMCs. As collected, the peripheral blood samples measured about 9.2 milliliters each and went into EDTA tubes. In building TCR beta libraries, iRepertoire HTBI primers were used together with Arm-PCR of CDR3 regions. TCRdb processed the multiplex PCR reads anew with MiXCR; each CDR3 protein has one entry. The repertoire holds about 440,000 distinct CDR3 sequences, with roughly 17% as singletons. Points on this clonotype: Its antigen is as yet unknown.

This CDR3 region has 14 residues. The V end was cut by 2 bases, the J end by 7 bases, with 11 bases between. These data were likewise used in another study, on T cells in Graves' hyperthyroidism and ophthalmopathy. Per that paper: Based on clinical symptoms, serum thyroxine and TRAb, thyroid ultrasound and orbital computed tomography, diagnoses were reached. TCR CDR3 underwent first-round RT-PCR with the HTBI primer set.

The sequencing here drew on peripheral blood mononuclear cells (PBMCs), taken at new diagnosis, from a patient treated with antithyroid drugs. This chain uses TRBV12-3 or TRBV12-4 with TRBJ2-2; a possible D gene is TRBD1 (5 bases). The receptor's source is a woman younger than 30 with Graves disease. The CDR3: CASSLRQGDGELFF. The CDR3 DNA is TGTGCCAGCAGTTTACGGCAGGGTGACGGGGAGCTGTTTTTT.